The rows below give T cell receptor beta chains drawn from one sample of a study of blood T cell repertoires in COVID-19. The repertoire was sequenced with immunoSEQ multiplex PCR; TCRdb's copy has only in-frame clones and lacks some. The sample lists about 81,000 clones, roughly nine tenths occurring once. Sequenced input: peripheral blood. These receptors came from a woman aged 45 to 65 in a cohort sampled during active COVID-19. Each CDR3 is given with its conserved first and last residue. A D gene is named only where the DNA matches it firmly. Rows may omit the clone size; those that give it use once, few, many or a size class.

j_gene | d_gene | v_gene | abundance | CDR3aa | CDR3nt
TRBJ2-7 | TRBD1 | TRBV19 | . | CASSTGQGTYEQYF | TGTGCCAGTAGTACCGGACAGGGGACCTACGAGCAGTACTTC
TRBJ2-1 | TRBD2 | TRBV3-1/TRBV3-2 | . | CASSQPASGSMNEQFF | TGTGCCAGCAGCCAACCCGCTAGCGGGAGTATGAATGAGCAGTTCTTC
TRBJ2-7 | . | TRBV24-1 | . | CATSDPQGHEQYF | TGTGCCACCAGTGATCCGCAGGGGCACGAGCAGTACTTC
TRBJ1-1 | . | TRBV12-1 | once | CASSLGNRGTEAFF | TGTGCCAGCAGCCTGGGAAACAGGGGGACCGAAGCTTTCTTT
TRBJ2-2 | . | TRBV27 | . | CASTRLGIANTGELFF | TGTGCCAGCACTCGCCTAGGCATCGCGAACACCGGGGAGCTGTTTTTT
TRBJ2-7 | TRBD1 | TRBV27 | . | CASRDRGNYEQYF | TGTGCCAGCCGGGACAGGGGTAACTACGAGCAGTACTTC
TRBJ1-1 | TRBD1 | TRBV28 | . | CASRPRDRMNTEAFF | TGTGCCAGCAGGCCCCGGGACAGAATGAACACTGAAGCTTTCTTT
TRBJ2-2 | TRBD2 | TRBV5-4 | . | CASSRELAGSNTGELFF | TGTGCCAGCAGCAGGGAACTAGCGGGGTCGAACACCGGGGAGCTGTTTTTT
TRBJ2-7 | TRBD1 | TRBV5-1 | . | CASSPTGVGSYEQYF | TGCGCCAGCAGCCCTACAGGGGTCGGGTCCTACGAGCAGTACTTC
TRBJ2-5 | TRBD2 | TRBV28 | . | CASRGGLGLQETQYF | TGTGCCAGCAGGGGGGGGTTAGGACTACAAGAGACCCAGTACTTC
TRBJ1-3 | . | TRBV19 | . | CASRAGFGNTIYF | TGTGCCAGTAGGGCAGGGTTCGGAAACACCATATATTTT
TRBJ2-1 | TRBD2 | TRBV6-1 | few | CASSVWRGGSYNEQFF | TGTGCCAGCAGTGTCTGGCGGGGGGGCTCCTACAATGAGCAGTTCTTC
TRBJ1-2 | . | TRBV28 | once | CASSLWGADARF | TGTGCCAGCAGTTTATGGGGCGCAGACGCCCGCTTC
TRBJ1-2 | TRBD1 | TRBV6-1 | . | CASSEAGTVTMSYTF | TGTGCCAGCAGTGAGGCCGGGACAGTCACTATGAGCTACACCTTC
TRBJ2-7 | . | TRBV18 | . | CASSPQELGEQYF | TGTGCCAGCTCACCACAGGAGTTAGGCGAGCAGTACTTC
TRBJ1-4 | . | TRBV5-1 | . | CASSLDAGAREKLFF | TGCGCCAGCAGCTTGGACGCAGGGGCGCGTGAAAAACTGTTTTTT
TRBJ2-1 | TRBD2 | TRBV13 | . | CASSIRLAGGLYNEQFF | TGTGCCAGCAGCATACGACTAGCGGGGGGACTTTACAATGAGCAGTTCTTC
TRBJ2-5 | TRBD2 | TRBV9 | once | CASSVAGLANLRETQYF | TGTGCCAGCAGCGTAGCGGGACTAGCTAACCTGAGGGAGACCCAGTACTTC
TRBJ1-6 | TRBD1 | TRBV10-2 | few | CASSRTGSSYNSPLHF | TGCGCCAGCAGCAGGACAGGGAGCTCCTATAATTCACCCCTCCACTTT
TRBJ1-5 | . | TRBV28 | . | CAQSGGTGQPQHF | TGTGCCCAAAGTGGGGGGACCGGGCAGCCCCAGCATTTT
TRBJ2-3 | TRBD2 | TRBV11-3 | . | CASSYSGWLAGGRTDTQYF | TGTGCCAGCAGCTACTCAGGGTGGCTAGCGGGAGGACGCACAGATACGCAGTATTTT
TRBJ1-6 | TRBD1 | TRBV28 | once | CASSRGTGELSPLHF | TGTGCCAGCAGCCGCGGGACAGGGGAACTATCACCCCTCCACTTT
TRBJ2-6 | . | TRBV2 | . | CASLVGANVLTF | TGTGCCAGCTTAGTAGGGGCCAACGTCCTGACTTTC
TRBJ2-3 | TRBD2 | TRBV9 | once | CATSVGGTTGDTQYF | TGTGCCACCAGCGTGGGTGGGACTACCGGAGATACGCAGTATTTT
TRBJ1-6 | TRBD1 | TRBV9 | . | CASSVAGQGANSPLHF | TGTGCCAGCAGCGTAGCGGGACAGGGGGCGAATTCACCCCTCCACTTT
TRBJ2-1 | . | TRBV11-3 | . | CASTVSLGPYNEQFF | TGTGCCAGCACCGTTAGCTTGGGGCCCTACAATGAGCAGTTCTTC
TRBJ1-1 | TRBD1 | TRBV28 | . | CASSLRQGTEAFF | TGTGCCAGCAGCCTTAGACAGGGCACTGAAGCTTTCTTT
TRBJ2-1 | . | TRBV5-1 | . | CASSPSGNEQFF | TGCGCCAGCAGCCCATCAGGCAATGAGCAGTTCTTC
TRBJ2-3 | . | TRBV5-1 | . | CASSRSLPTDTQYF | TGCGCCAGCAGCCGGAGCCTCCCCACAGATACGCAGTATTTT
TRBJ1-4 | TRBD1 | TRBV30 | . | CAWSEDRGLGNEKLFF | TGTGCCTGGAGTGAAGACAGGGGACTGGGTAATGAAAAACTGTTTTTT
TRBJ2-1 | TRBD2 | TRBV12-5 | once | CASAGTSGTYNEQFF | TGTGCTAGTGCCGGGACTAGCGGGACCTACAATGAGCAGTTCTTC
TRBJ1-2 | TRBD1 | TRBV5-3 | . | CARTGTNYGYTF | TGTGCCAGGACAGGGACTAACTATGGCTACACCTTC
TRBJ2-1 | TRBD2 | TRBV7-8 | . | CASSSGGGGRNEQFF | TGTGCCAGCAGCTCAGGCGGGGGGGGCCGGAATGAGCAGTTCTTC
TRBJ1-2 | TRBD1 | TRBV27 | . | CASRKTGGRGYTF | TGTGCCAGCAGAAAAACAGGGGGCCGGGGCTACACCTTC
TRBJ2-5 | . | TRBV11-1 | . | CASSQRRGHLETQYF | TGTGCCAGCAGCCAGAGGCGGGGGCACTTAGAGACCCAGTACTTC